These 21 T cell receptor beta chains were sequenced from one sample in a study of cytomegalovirus exposure and HLA in healthy donors. Vbeta (60) and Jbeta (13) primers were used in the PCR. Assay: immunoSEQ multiplex PCR; the TCRdb copy retains only in-frame clones and omits some. The repertoire holds 150,000 to 200,000 clones, with 65% to 85% as singletons. Sequencing was done on a sample of PBMCs. All receptors come from a male donor in good health and CMV-seronegative.

V gene TRBV7-6 combines with J gene TRBJ2-2; D might be TRBD2 (6 bases). The V and J ends lost 0 bases and 5 bases respectively, with 7 bases between them. The CDR3 totals 14 residues. The germline V gene has CDR1 SGHVS and CDR2 FNYEAQ. The CDR3 DNA is TGTGCCAGCAGCTTAGCGGGGGGAACCGGGGAGCTGTTTTTT. As protein: CASSLAGGTGELFF. The whole variable domain, filled in from reference TRBV7-6 and TRBJ2-2, reads GAGVSQSPRYKVTKRGQDVALRCDPISGHVSLYWYRQALGQGPEFLTYFNYEAQQDKSGLPNDRFSAERPEGSISTLTIQRTEQRDSAMYRCASSLAGGTGELFFGEGSRLTVL.

This clone came up a few times. Within the sample, other DNA sequences also encode this same CDR3. The chain joins TRBV27 to TRBJ1-5; no clear D gene. CDR1 MNHEY and CDR2 SMNVEV come from the germline V gene (reference sequence). The CDR3 has 13 residues. The V gene lost 4 bases and the J gene lost 4 bases, with 8 bases spanning the gap. DNA for the CDR3: TGTGCCAGCAGTTCGTACGGGAATCAGCCCCAGCATTTT. It specifies CASSSYGNQPQHF.

V gene TRBV7-2 combines with J gene TRBJ1-2; 8 bases are shared with TRBD1. CDR3 length equals 14 residues. V shed 5 bases and J 7 bases; nucleotides not matched to a gene: 9. Germline CDR1 reads SGHTA; CDR2 reads FQGNSA. CDR3 DNA sequence: TGTGCCAGCAGCACAGACAGGGGCTCGGGTGGCTACACCTTC. It yields the protein CASSTDRGSGGYTF.

The chain employs TRBV6-4 and TRBJ2-7; TRBD1 matches 9 bases. There are 13 residues in the CDR3. Losses at the gene ends were 7 bases for V and 7 bases for J; bases not matched to a gene: 8. CDR1 and CDR2 (germline): MRHNA, SNTAGT. The CDR3 coding sequence is TGTGCCAGCATACAGGGGGCGTTAGGAGAGCAGTACTTC. As protein: CASIQGALGEQYF.

V gene TRBV19 combines with J gene TRBJ2-3, with TRBD2 matching over 9 bases. This CDR3 spans 17 amino acids. Germline trimming cut 8 bases from V and 0 bases from J; bases unmatched to any gene: 12. Germline CDR1 reads LNHDA; CDR2 reads SQIVND (reference sequence). DNA for the CDR3: TGTGCCAGTCTCGGGACTTCCGCGGGAGGGAGCACAGATACGCAGTATTTT. This sequence encodes CASLGTSAGGSTDTQYF.

This chain joins TRBV7-2 and TRBJ1-2; D perhaps matches TRBD1 (5 bases). This CDR3 contains 15 residues. In germline, CDR1 is SGHTA, CDR2 FQGNSA. The germline V and J ends were trimmed by 3 bases and 8 bases, with 19 bases remaining between them. CDR3 amino acids: CASSLGRAIPWGYTF. CDR3 DNA sequence: TGTGCCAGCAGCTTGGGCAGGGCAATCCCATGGGGCTACACCTTC.

The chain links TRBV4-3 to TRBJ2-1; 11 bases fit TRBD2. V lost 1 base to trimming and J lost 0 bases; unmatched junction nucleotides: 8. The CDR3 extends over 19 amino acids. Germline assignment: CDR1 LGHNA and CDR2 YSLEER. The CDR3, as DNA: TGCGCCAGCAGCCAAGTCAGCCTAGCGGGGGGACTCTCCTACAATGAGCAGTTCTTC. Its translation: CASSQVSLAGGLSYNEQFF.

The V and J genes are TRBV9 and TRBJ1-1; D is possibly TRBD1 (6 bases). Trimming removed 0 bases at V and 4 bases at J, with 13 bases between. Looked up from germline, CDR1 is SGDLS and CDR2 is YYNGEE. The CDR3 loop spans 15 amino acids. For the CDR3, the DNA is TGTGCCAGCAGCGTAGCTAACAGGGTATCCACTGAAGCTTTCTTT. Protein: CASSVANRVSTEAFF.

The genes are TRBV7-2 and TRBJ2-7, with D tentatively TRBD1 (5 bases). The length of the CDR3 is 14 residues. Germline V gives CDR1 SGHTA, CDR2 FQGNSA. Trimming shortened V by 6 bases and J by 0 bases, and 12 bases separated the two germline ends. In nucleotides, the CDR3 is TGTGCCAGCAGTCCGAGGCAGGGCTCCTACGAGCAGTACTTC. Protein sequence: CASSPRQGSYEQYF. The variable domain in full, with the rest retrieved from reference TRBV7-2 and TRBJ2-7, is GAGVSQSPSNKVTEKGKDVELRCDPISGHTALYWYRQSLGQGLEFLIYFQGNSAPDKSGLPSDRFSAERTGGSVSTLTIQRTQQEDSAVYLCASSPRQGSYEQYFGPGTRLTVT.

The chain links TRBV9 to TRBJ2-2; 7 positions agree with TRBD1. The CDR3 contains 17 residues. Trimming took 4 bases from V and 0 from J; bases not matched to a gene: 9. Per germline, CDR1 SGDLS and CDR2 YYNGEE. CDR3 loop: CASSPQGVPANTGELFF. Here the CDR3 DNA reads TGTGCCAGCAGCCCCCAGGGGGTCCCGGCGAACACCGGGGAGCTGTTTTTT.

Turning to this clone: At one boundary the junction diverges from the germline segment, which might be a read error. This chain connects TRBV4-3 to TRBJ2-7; 10 bases line up with TRBD2. The CDR3 is 15 residues long. Germline CDR1 and CDR2: LGHNA and YSLEER. CDR3 in DNA: TGCGTCAGCAGCCAGGGGGCTAGCGGGGGCTACGAGCAGTACTTC. This encodes CVSSQGASGGYEQYF.

CDR3 in DNA: TGCGCCAGCAGCGGGGGGACAGGCCCTAATGAGCAGTTCTTC. Protein sequence: CASSGGTGPNEQFF. The J gene is TRBJ2-1, the V gene TRBV5-1; TRBD1 aligns across 8 bases. With 4 bases clipped from V and 7 bases from J, the junction kept 7 bases outside the gene matches. Germline CDR1 is SGHRS and CDR2 is YFSETQ. The CDR3 consists of 14 residues.

V and J are TRBV9 and TRBJ2-4, with 9 bases matching TRBD1. The CDR3 is made up of 15 amino acids. CDR1 is SGDLS, CDR2 YYNGEE, per germline. V trimming: 4 bases; J trimming: 0 bases; junction bases outside the gene matches: 2. CDR3 sequence reads: CASSRTGEAKNIQYF. The DNA for the CDR3 is TGTGCCAGCAGCCGGACAGGGGAAGCCAAAAACATTCAGTACTTC.

The rearrangement joins TRBV28 to TRBJ1-5; the match to TRBD1 covers 7 bases. The CDR3 is 16 residues long. CDR1 MDHEN and CDR2 SYDVKM come from the germline V gene. Trimming at V came to 5 bases and at J to 2 bases, leaving 9 bases not matched to a gene. The CDR3 bases are TGTGCCAGCAGTCCCCCAGGGGGGATACGCAATCAGCCCCAGCATTTT. Protein product: CASSPPGGIRNQPQHF. The whole variable domain, filled in from reference TRBV28 and TRBJ1-5, reads DVKVTQSSRYLVKRTGEKVFLECVQDMDHENMFWYRQDPGLGLRLIYFSYDVKMKEKGDIPEGYSVSREKKERFSLILESASTNQTSMYLCASSPPGGIRNQPQHFGDGTRLSIL.

This clone occurred a few times. CDR3 in DNA: TGTGCCAGCAGCTTACTAGCGGGCTCCTACGAGCAGTACTTC. Its translation is CASSLLAGSYEQYF. The V and J genes are TRBV2 and TRBJ2-7; 9 nucleotides match TRBD2. The germline gives CDR1 SNHLY, CDR2 FYNNEI. The CDR3 spans 14 residues. Unmatched junction bases numbered 3, after V lost 6 bases and J lost 0 bases.

This clone has a single count. The chain uses TRBV5-1 and TRBJ2-7; a possible D gene is TRBD2 (6 bases). V lost 4 bases and J lost 1, with 18 bases in between. Germline CDR1 and CDR2: SGHRS and YFSETQ. The CDR3 extends over 16 amino acids. The chain's CDR3 is CASSRLFGGGSYEQYF. As DNA, the CDR3 is TGCGCCAGCAGCCGGTTATTCGGGGGTGGTTCCTACGAGCAGTACTTC.

The chain has TRBV29-1 and TRBJ1-2; TRBD1 aligns across 7 bases. CDR3 length equals 14 residues. With V trimmed by 7 bases and J by 0 bases, 8 bases remained unmatched. Germline V gene data show CDR1 as SQVTM and CDR2 as ANQGSEA. The CDR3 nucleotides are TGCAGCGGGGGGGACAGTTCAACTAACTATGGCTACACCTTC. This encodes CSGGDSSTNYGYTF.

This rearrangement joins TRBV29-1 to TRBJ1-3; D remains unclear. This CDR3 contains 12 residues. V lost 5 bases, J lost 6 bases, and 11 bases lay in between. Per germline, CDR1 SQVTM and CDR2 ANQGSEA. The CDR3 loop is CSVPGLENTIYF. The CDR3, as DNA: TGCAGCGTTCCAGGCTTGGAAAACACCATATATTTT.

The V call is TRBV28, the J call TRBJ1-2, with no clear D. This CDR3 has 14 residues. Germline assignment: CDR1 MDHEN and CDR2 SYDVKM. The V gene lost 2 bases and the J gene lost 0 bases, with 7 bases spanning the gap. CDR3 nucleotides: TGTGCCAGCAGTTTAGGCAGCGCTAACTATGGCTACACCTTC. The encoded protein is CASSLGSANYGYTF.

This chain connects TRBV7-6 to TRBJ2-7; 7 bases line up with TRBD2. The CDR3 consists of 15 residues. The trim removed 4 bases at V and 2 bases at J, leaving 8 bases unmatched. The germline CDR1 and CDR2 sequences are SGHVS and FNYEAQ. The chain's CDR3 is CASSSPGLPTYEQYF. The DNA of the CDR3 is TGTGCCAGCAGCTCCCCGGGACTACCGACCTACGAGCAGTACTTC.

The count of this clone is one. The genes are TRBV14 and TRBJ2-5; possible D gene TRBD1, 7 bases. Trimming stripped 1 base from V and 9 bases from J, with 9 bases between. There are 12 residues in the CDR3. Germline CDR1 and CDR2: SGHDN and FVKESK. The CDR3 protein is CASSQVRGAQYF. The CDR3 region has the DNA TGTGCCAGCAGCCAAGTCAGGGGGGCCCAGTACTTC.